These T cell receptor beta chains were read from a single sample in a study of cytomegalovirus exposure and HLA in healthy donors. This table comes from immunoSEQ multiplex PCR, and its TCRdb copy is limited to in-frame clones, with some not included. The sample holds 95,000 to 110,000 clones, 60% to 85% seen once. Sequences were obtained from PBMCs. All receptors derive from a man in his fifties or sixties in good health and CMV-seropositive. The CDR3 runs from the conserved cysteine through the conserved F or W.

V gene	J gene	CDR3 protein
TRBV6-6	TRBJ2-5	CASSYGGRGQETQYF
TRBV5-8	TRBJ1-5	CASSLGQGRATYSNQPQHF
TRBV7-9	TRBJ2-1	CASSFGRARTLYNEQFF
TRBV5-6	TRBJ2-7	CASTMTGEKDEQYF
TRBV5-4	TRBJ2-7	CASSLGTSGIYEQYF
TRBV27	TRBJ2-5	CASSSGGRGTRETQYF
TRBV4-1	TRBJ2-7	CASSQKSSEYEQYF
TRBV7-8	TRBJ1-5	CASSPDRDINPPQHF
TRBV27	TRBJ2-7	CASSWARAHEQYF
TRBV7-2	TRBJ2-1	CASSLVPWTSGNNEQFF
TRBV28	TRBJ1-5	CASSLSGYSNQPQHF
TRBV30	TRBJ1-2	CAWTFGGYTF
TRBV7-6	TRBJ2-1	CASSSSGTSALRSYNEQFF
TRBV27	TRBJ1-5	CASSLGQGNRPQHF
TRBV9	TRBJ1-2	CASAAGGGNYGYTF
TRBV9	TRBJ1-2	CASSVATGGSYGYTF
TRBV11-2	TRBJ1-3	CASSLVSLSPSGNTIYF
TRBV5-1	TRBJ2-2	CASSLRQGNTGELFF
TRBV2	TRBJ2-7	CASSLEGRGLEEQYF
TRBV23-1	TRBJ2-7	CASSQADLTPKSGRFYEQYF
TRBV5-1	TRBJ2-5	CASSLDQGTGTQYF